This TCR beta chain is from a study of blood T cells in healthy people across ages. Study conclusions and caveats: Older individuals had lower TCR beta diversity per million T cells (the decline was roughly linear).

Looked up from germline, CDR1 is DFQATT and CDR2 is SNEGSKA (reference sequence). This CDR3 spans 13 amino acids. Primed by a sample-barcoded 5' primer and a J-beta primer mix, a second PCR proceeded for about 6 to 12 cycles. TCRdb used MiXCR to reprocess the 5' RACE reads, holding one entry per CDR3 protein. Of some 900,000 distinct CDR3 sequences listed, 48% are singletons. This clonotype came up a few times. The antigen is undetermined. This clone may be a read error of a much larger clone one base away. The sequencing input was blood. The chain has TRBV20-1 and TRBJ2-1, with 10 nucleotides matching TRBD2. With the DNA end fitting TRBJ2-7 better, the J assignment may be wrong. The TCR originated in a man aged 25 to 40 in good health. The CDR3 reads CRTGTSAYNEQYF. The CDR3 DNA follows: TGCAGGACGGGGACTAGCGCCTACAATGAGCAGTACTTC.